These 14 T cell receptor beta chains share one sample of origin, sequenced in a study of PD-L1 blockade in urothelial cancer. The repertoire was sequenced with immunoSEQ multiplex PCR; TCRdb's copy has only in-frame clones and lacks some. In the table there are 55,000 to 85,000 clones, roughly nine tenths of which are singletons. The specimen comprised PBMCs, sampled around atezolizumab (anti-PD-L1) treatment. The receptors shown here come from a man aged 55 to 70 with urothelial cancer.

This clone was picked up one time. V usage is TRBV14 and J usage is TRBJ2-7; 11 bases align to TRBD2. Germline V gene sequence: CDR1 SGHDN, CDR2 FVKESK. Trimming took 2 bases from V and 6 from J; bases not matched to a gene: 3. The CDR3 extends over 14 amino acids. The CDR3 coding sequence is TGTGCCAGCAGCCAATCACTAGCGGGGGTCGAGCAGTACTTC. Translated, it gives CASSQSLAGVEQYF.

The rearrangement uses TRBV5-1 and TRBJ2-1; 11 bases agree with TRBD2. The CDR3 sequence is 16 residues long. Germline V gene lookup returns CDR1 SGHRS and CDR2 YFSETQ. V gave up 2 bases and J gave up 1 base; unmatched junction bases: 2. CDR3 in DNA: TGCGCCAGCAGCTTTTTAGCGGGAGGGTCCTACAATGAGCAGTTCTTC. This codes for CASSFLAGGSYNEQFF.

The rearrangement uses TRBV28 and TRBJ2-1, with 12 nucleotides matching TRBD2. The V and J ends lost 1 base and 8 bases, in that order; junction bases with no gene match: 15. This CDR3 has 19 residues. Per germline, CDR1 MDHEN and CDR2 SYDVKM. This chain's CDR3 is CASSLSLQGTSGLGDEQFF. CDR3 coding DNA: TGTGCCAGCAGTTTATCGCTGCAGGGGACTAGCGGGCTGGGGGATGAGCAGTTCTTC.

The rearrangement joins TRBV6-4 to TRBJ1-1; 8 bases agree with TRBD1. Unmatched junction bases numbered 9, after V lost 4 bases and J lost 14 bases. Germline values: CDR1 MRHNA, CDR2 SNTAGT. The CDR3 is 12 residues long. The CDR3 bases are TGTGCCAGCAGTGCCGACAGGGGACGACAGTTCTTT. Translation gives CASSADRGRQFF.

The CDR3 region is CASNPGLAPQETQYF. The CDR3 DNA is TGTGCCAGCAACCCCGGACTCGCCCCCCAAGAGACCCAGTACTTC. This chain links TRBV6-5 with TRBJ2-5; weak D call: TRBD2 (5 bases). Germline V gene sequence: CDR1 MNHEY, CDR2 SVGAGI. This CDR3 has 15 amino acids. Trimming took off 7 bases at V and 1 base at J, with 16 bases between the two ends.

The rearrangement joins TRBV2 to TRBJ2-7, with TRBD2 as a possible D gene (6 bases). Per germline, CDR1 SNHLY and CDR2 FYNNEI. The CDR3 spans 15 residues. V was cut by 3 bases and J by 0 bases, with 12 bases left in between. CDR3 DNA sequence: TGTGCCAGCAGTGATTTTACCGGGAGCTCCTACGAGCAGTACTTC. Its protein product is CASSDFTGSSYEQYF. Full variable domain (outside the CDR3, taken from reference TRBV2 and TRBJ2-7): EPEVTQTPSHQVTQMGQEVILRCVPISNHLYFYWYRQILGQKVEFLVSFYNNEISEKSEIFDDQFSVERPDGSNFTLKIRSTKLEDSAMYFCASSDFTGSSYEQYFGPGTRLTVT.

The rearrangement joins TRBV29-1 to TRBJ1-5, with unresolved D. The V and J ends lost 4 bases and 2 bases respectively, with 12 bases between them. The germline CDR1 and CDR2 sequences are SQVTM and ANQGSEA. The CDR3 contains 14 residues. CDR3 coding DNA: TGCAGCGTTGTGGCAGGAATCGGCAATCAGCCCCAGCATTTT. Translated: CSVVAGIGNQPQHF.

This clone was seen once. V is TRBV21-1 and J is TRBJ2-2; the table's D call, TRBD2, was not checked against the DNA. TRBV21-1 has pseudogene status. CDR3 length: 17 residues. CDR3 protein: CASSKTSSGANTGELFF. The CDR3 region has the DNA TGTGCCAGCAGCAAAACCTCTAGCGGGGCGAACACCGGGGAGCTGTTTTTT.

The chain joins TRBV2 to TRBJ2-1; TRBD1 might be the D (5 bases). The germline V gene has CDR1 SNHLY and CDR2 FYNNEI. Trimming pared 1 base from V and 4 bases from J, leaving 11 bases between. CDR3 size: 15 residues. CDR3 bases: TGTGCCAGCAGTGAAGATTCCCAGGGTTACAATGAGCAGTTCTTC. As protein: CASSEDSQGYNEQFF.

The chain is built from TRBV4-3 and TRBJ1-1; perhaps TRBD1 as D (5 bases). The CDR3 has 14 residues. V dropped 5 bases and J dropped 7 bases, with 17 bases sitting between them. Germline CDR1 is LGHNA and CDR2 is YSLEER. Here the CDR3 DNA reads TGCGCCAGCAGCATTATAGGGAGGGGTTATGAAGCTTTCTTT. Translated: CASSIIGRGYEAFF.

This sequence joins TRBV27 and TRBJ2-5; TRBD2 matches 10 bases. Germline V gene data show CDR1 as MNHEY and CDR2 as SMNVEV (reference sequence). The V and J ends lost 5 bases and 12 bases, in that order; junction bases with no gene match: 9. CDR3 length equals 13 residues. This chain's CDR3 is CASSPAWLAGEYF. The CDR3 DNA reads TGTGCCAGCAGTCCCGCCTGGCTAGCGGGAGAGTACTTC.

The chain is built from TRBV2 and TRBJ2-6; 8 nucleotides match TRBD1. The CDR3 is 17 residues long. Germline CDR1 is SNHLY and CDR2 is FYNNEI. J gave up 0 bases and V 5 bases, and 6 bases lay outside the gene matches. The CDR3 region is CASSPRTGSSGANVLTF. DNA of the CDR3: TGTGCCAGCAGTCCTAGGACAGGGAGCTCTGGGGCCAACGTCCTGACTTTC.

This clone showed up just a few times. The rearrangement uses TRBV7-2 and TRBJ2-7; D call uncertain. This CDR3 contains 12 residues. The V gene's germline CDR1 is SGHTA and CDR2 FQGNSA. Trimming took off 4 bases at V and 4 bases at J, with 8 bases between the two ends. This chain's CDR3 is CASSSPSYEQYF. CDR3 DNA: TGTGCCAGCAGCTCCCCCTCGTACGAGCAGTACTTC.

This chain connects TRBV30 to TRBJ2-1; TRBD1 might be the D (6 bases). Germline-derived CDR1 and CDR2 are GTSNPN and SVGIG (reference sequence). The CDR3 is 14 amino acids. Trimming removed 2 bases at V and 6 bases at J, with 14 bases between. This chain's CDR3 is CAWSKGTRTNEQFF. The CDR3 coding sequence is TGTGCCTGGAGTAAGGGGACAAGAACCAATGAGCAGTTCTTC.